This T cell receptor (beta chain) was captured in a study of T cell responses to AZD1222 COVID-19 vaccine listed by TCRdb under 2021. Study-wide context: AZD1222 recipients given second doses at about 4 weeks or at about 12 weeks were pooled, since spike-specific TCR depth and breadth were not found to differ between the two schedules. TCR sequencing was performed for about 250 trial participants, of whom approximately 200 were given two doses of AZD1222 and some 26 were given two doses of MenACWY control vaccine. Enrollment into the trials was organized by age into subgroups of 18-55, 56-69 and 70-plus years, and those subgroups contained about 160, 30 and 59 TCR-sequenced participants, respectively. Findings and caveats that apply to the study as a whole: Conclusions about previously exposed vaccinees are limited because only five to seven AZD1222 recipients were SARS-CoV-2 seropositive at baseline. In the small 56-69-year group, the increase in depth fell short of significance, most likely because of low power. Because no day 14 peak-response samples were available, repertoires were characterized only after the peak T cell response. Most participants were white British and females outnumbered males, and the authors suggested that clonal diversity may have been underestimated. Epitopes outside the regions mutated in the B.1.351 and B.1.1.7 variants were reportedly recognized by nearly half of the unique spike-specific TCRs. After two AZD1222 doses, spike-specific TCR breadth and depth were significantly higher than at day 0 and than in MenACWY recipients. The whole spike protein was spanned by vaccine-associated CD4 TCRs, and dominant responses were seen in regions 160-218 and 743-854.

This clone was seen only once. Its target antigen remains unknown. Base qualities are missing; no much larger clone stands one base away. Clipping removes 5 bases from V and 6 bases from J, with 27 as the unmatched junction base count. For CDR1 and CDR2, the germline V gene lists SGHVS and FNYEAQ. The CDR3 measures 22 amino acids from cysteine to phenylalanine. The retained sequence is limited to the CDR3, 66 bases, with the frame set at the first base. Per the publication, the time point label means: baseline before first vaccination. Vaccinee samples were obtained from the UK trials COV001 and COV002, which included a single-blind randomized controlled phase 2/3 trial of AZD1222 (ChAdOx1 nCoV-19) in healthy adults. For TCRbeta chain sequencing, PBMC samples were collected from trial participants at day 0 and at day 28 after the second dose. The CDR3 regions of human TCRbeta chains were analyzed by immunosequencing. On the authors' methods: Repertoire TCRs were matched against a reference library of SARS-CoV-2-specific TCRs generated with the MIRA antigen-specificity platform. Breadth was defined as the fraction of unique TCRs that were SARS-CoV-2-associated. Depth was defined as the fraction of total T cells that were SARS-CoV-2-associated. Using the MIRA data, every spike-specific TCR was mapped to the spike region that the TCR reacted to and assigned to either a CD4 or a CD8 class. Log10-transformed breadth and depth values were compared by one-way ANOVA with Sidak's multiple comparisons tests. The immuneACCESS repertoire file appears here via TCRdb, limited to in-frame rearrangements. These files lack a portion of the clones; in checked studies, under half of the deficit traces to unresolved V genes, and the cause of the others is not known. The DNA gave D and trimming, while V, J and clone size come from that table. This sample holds 100,000 to 150,000 clones; about 88% were observed only once. 3.5% to 4.5% of the sample belongs to the ten largest clones.

The clonotype was recovered from an adult in good health. The source was peripheral blood, collected on day 0 of AZD1222 vaccination. The chain is assembled from TRBV7-6 and TRBJ2-1, with 11 junctional bases fitting TRBD2. The CDR3 region: CASSIRDRENPLAGGPGNEQFF. The sequenced DNA is TGTGCCAGCAGCATAAGGGACAGGGAGAATCCTTTAGCGGGAGGGCCCGGCAATGAGCAGTTCTTC.